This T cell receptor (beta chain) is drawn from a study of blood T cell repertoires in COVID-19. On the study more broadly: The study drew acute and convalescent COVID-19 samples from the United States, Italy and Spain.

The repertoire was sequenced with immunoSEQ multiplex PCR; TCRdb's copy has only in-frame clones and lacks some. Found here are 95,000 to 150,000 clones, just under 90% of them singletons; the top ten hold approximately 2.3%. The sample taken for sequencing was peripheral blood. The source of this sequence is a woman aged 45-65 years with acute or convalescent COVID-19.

CDR3 in DNA: TGTGCCTGGAGTAAAGGGGGCCATCAGCCCCAGCATTTT. Its protein product is CAWSKGGHQPQHF. The chain joins TRBV30 to TRBJ1-5; TRBD1 aligns across 7 bases. The ends lost 2 bases at V and 5 bases at J; junction bases unmatched: 3. From germline, CDR1 is GTSNPN and CDR2 SVGIG (reference sequence). CDR3 size: 13 residues.